These T cell receptor beta chains were read from a single sample in a study of CD8+ T cells in alopecia areata. Here immunoSEQ multiplex PCR was the method, and the copy in TCRdb shows in-frame clones only, minus some. The sample has 130,000 or so clones, approximately 47% seen once; the top ten hold 10% to 13%. Sequenced input: NKG2D-low CD8+ T cells sorted from blood. These receptors originate from a human donor with alopecia areata. CDR3s include the opening cysteine and the closing phenylalanine or tryptophan. D genes are given only for firm matches. The size field is filled for only some rows; it gives once, few, many or a size class.

>NA|TRBJ2-1|few|TRBV30
CAWIRSSYNEQFF
TGTGCCTGGATTAGGTCTTCCTACAATGAGCAGTTCTTC
>NA|TRBJ1-2|NA|TRBV30
CACHRQNLPIF
TGTGCCTGTCACAGACAGAACCTCCCGATTTTC
>NA|TRBJ2-7|NA|TRBV28
CASSLLTYEQYF
TGTGCCAGCAGTTTATTGACCTACGAGCAGTACTTC
>TRBD1|TRBJ1-6|NA|TRBV30
CAWRQGHGRWPLHF
TGTGCCTGGAGACAGGGGCACGGTCGTTGGCCCCTCCACTTT
>NA|TRBJ1-5|few|TRBV2
CASSDARDSNQPQHF
TGTGCCAGCAGTGACGCCAGGGATAGCAATCAGCCCCAGCATTTT
>NA|TRBJ1-5|NA|TRBV6-5
CASSLRGFQPQHF
TGTGCCAGCAGTTTACGAGGTTTTCAGCCCCAGCATTTT
>NA|TRBJ1-2|NA|TRBV30
CAWNTNYGYTF
TGTGCCTGGAACACGAACTATGGCTACACCTTC
>NA|TRBJ2-3|NA|TRBV19
CASGFITDTQYF
TGTGCCAGCGGGTTTATCACAGATACGCAGTATTTT
>NA|TRBJ2-5|few|TRBV20-1
CSRDFQETQYF
TGCAGTCGGGACTTTCAAGAGACCCAGTACTTC
>NA|TRBJ2-7|NA|TRBV5-6
CASSLSGSGYEQYF
TGTGCCAGCAGCTTATCGGGGTCAGGCTACGAGCAGTACTTC
>NA|TRBJ2-6|few|TRBV6-5
CASSYEGESGANVLTF
TGTGCCAGCAGTTATGAGGGGGAATCTGGGGCCAACGTCCTGACTTTC
>TRBD2|TRBJ2-2|many|TRBV28
CAIKGTMDTGELFF
TGTGCCATCAAAGGGACTATGGACACCGGGGAGCTGTTTTTT
>TRBD2|TRBJ2-1|few|TRBV30
CAWTTGTSAYNEQFF
TGTGCCTGGACCACCGGGACTAGCGCTTACAATGAGCAGTTCTTC
>NA|TRBJ2-5|few|TRBV28
CASSFQGETQYF
TGTGCCAGCAGTTTCCAGGGAGAGACCCAGTACTTC
>NA|TRBJ1-2|few|TRBV29-1
CSAYSGPGMDGYTF
TGCAGCGCCTATAGTGGGCCAGGGATGGACGGCTACACCTTC
>NA|TRBJ1-5|NA|TRBV30
CAWSLGGLNQPQHF
TGTGCCTGGAGTTTGGGGGGGCTTAATCAGCCCCAGCATTTT
>TRBD2|TRBJ2-1|few|TRBV5-6
CASSLGLAGGDEQFF
TGTGCCAGCAGCTTGGGACTAGCGGGAGGAGATGAGCAGTTCTTC
>TRBD1|TRBJ2-7|few|TRBV7-9
CASSGQEEQYF
TGTGCCAGCAGCGGACAGGAGGAGCAGTACTTC
>NA|TRBJ2-1|few|TRBV29-1
CSSLAYNEQFF
TGCAGCTCTTTAGCGTACAATGAGCAGTTCTTC
>TRBD2|TRBJ2-7|NA|TRBV11-2
CASSLVPGGEQYF
TGTGCCAGCAGCTTAGTTCCGGGGGGCGAGCAGTACTTC
>NA|TRBJ2-3|NA|TRBV28
CASSQPGSRLTDTQYF
TGTGCCAGCAGCCAACCGGGCTCCCGCCTCACAGATACGCAGTATTTT
>NA|TRBJ1-1|few|TRBV27
CASSLSGETEAFF
TGTGCCAGCAGTTTATCTGGGGAAACTGAAGCTTTCTTT
>TRBD2|TRBJ2-2|few|TRBV29-1
CSVEDPQRGETGELFF
TGCAGCGTTGAAGACCCCCAGCGGGGGGAAACCGGGGAGCTGTTTTTT
>NA|TRBJ2-7|few|TRBV30
CAWRDTAYEQYF
TGTGCCTGGAGGGACACTGCCTACGAGCAGTACTTC
>NA|TRBJ1-1|few|TRBV14
CASSYVMNTEAFF
TGTGCCAGCAGCTATGTCATGAACACTGAAGCTTTCTTT
>TRBD2|TRBJ2-2|few|TRBV15
CATSSWASGTGELFF
TGTGCCACCAGCAGCTGGGCTAGCGGGACCGGGGAGCTGTTTTTT
>NA|TRBJ1-1|NA|TRBV7-9
CASSPTRGLNTEAFF
TGTGCCAGCAGCCCCACGAGGGGCCTGAACACTGAAGCTTTCTTT
>NA|TRBJ2-3|NA|TRBV4-1
CASSQAGVLTDTQYF
TGCGCCAGCAGCCAAGCAGGGGTCCTCACAGATACGCAGTATTTT
>NA|TRBJ2-7|NA|TRBV27
CATMKGHEQYF
TGTGCCACCATGAAGGGCCACGAGCAGTACTTC
>NA|TRBJ2-6|NA|TRBV30
CAWSPGISGANVLTF
TGTGCCTGGAGTCCGGGCATCTCTGGGGCCAACGTCCTGACTTTC
>NA|TRBJ1-1|NA|TRBV29-1
CSVVGTEAFF
TGCAGCGTTGTTGGGACTGAAGCTTTCTTT
>TRBD2|TRBJ2-3|few|TRBV27
CASRGWLAGSSDTQYF
TGTGCCAGCAGAGGTTGGCTAGCGGGGTCCTCAGATACGCAGTATTTT
>NA|TRBJ1-6|NA|TRBV4-1
CASSLMNSPLHF
TGCGCCAGCAGTCTGATGAACTCACCCCTCCACTTT